The 28 T cell receptor beta chains reported below all come from one sample, sequenced in a study of CD8+CD57+ T cells in acquired aplastic anemia. Profiling of TCR beta VDJ combinations and CDR3 sequences used genomic DNA as template. Each CDR3 protein is one row after TCRdb ran MiXCR on the reads. The data show a few hundred thousand distinct CDR3 sequences, almost 50% seen once. The authors sequenced patients whose flow cytometry had shown CD8+CD57+ cell expansion. The sequencing sample was made of sorted CD4+, CD8+, or CD8+CD57+ T cells (not recorded which) from PBMCs. All receptors come from a human donor with aplastic anemia.

V is TRBV6-5 and J is TRBJ1-2, with 8 bases lining up with TRBD1. This CDR3 comprises 14 residues. The V segment lost 9 bases and the J segment 8 bases; nucleotides outside the gene matches: 14. Germline-derived CDR1 and CDR2 are MNHEY and SVGAGI. In nucleotides, the CDR3 is TGTGCCAGTACGCCGAACCAGGGGGCAAAGGGCTACACCTTC. Its protein is CASTPNQGAKGYTF.

CDR3 amino acids: CASNRQGVANVLTF. DNA for the CDR3: TGTGCCAGCAATAGACAGGGGGTTGCCAACGTCCTGACTTTC. V usage is TRBV2 and J usage is TRBJ2-6; 9 bases agree with TRBD1. V dropped 7 bases and J dropped 7; count of bases not matched to a gene: 5. CDR1 is SNHLY, CDR2 FYNNEI, per germline. This CDR3 contains 14 residues.

This clonotype was seen many times. The chain combines TRBV7-2 with TRBJ2-3; D call uncertain. The CDR3 loop spans 13 amino acids. The germline V gene has CDR1 SGHTA and CDR2 FQGNSA. The germline V and J ends were trimmed by 4 bases and 2 bases, with 7 bases remaining between them. The CDR3 DNA reads TGTGCCAGCAGCTCAGCCCACACAGATACGCAGTATTTT. The encoded protein is CASSSAHTDTQYF.

V and J are TRBV28 and TRBJ2-1; TRBD1 matches at 9 bases. The ends lost 2 bases at V and 2 bases at J; junction bases unmatched: 7. The CDR3 extends over 17 amino acids. Germline V lookup: CDR1 MDHEN, CDR2 SYDVKM. CDR3 region: CASSLESGTGTYNEQFF. The CDR3 DNA reads as TGTGCCAGCAGTTTAGAGTCCGGGACAGGGACCTACAATGAGCAGTTCTTC.

This chain uses TRBV18 with TRBJ1-1; 8 nucleotides align to TRBD1. Germline V lookup: CDR1 KGHSH, CDR2 LQKENI. The CDR3 covers 15 residues. The V gene end was trimmed by 1 base and the J gene end by 6 bases; junction bases not matched to a gene: 7. The CDR3 sequence is CASSPQTGEIAEAFF. In nucleotides, the CDR3 is TGTGCCAGCTCACCACAGACAGGGGAGATAGCTGAAGCTTTCTTT.

The chain joins TRBV2 to TRBJ1-6; TRBD1 agrees at 11 bases. The CDR3 consists of 15 residues. With 3 bases clipped from V and 5 bases from J, the junction kept 0 bases outside the gene matches. Germline V CDR1 and CDR2: SNHLY, FYNNEI. CDR3 DNA: TGTGCCAGCAGTGAGGGACAGGGGGATAATTCACCCCTCCACTTT. This codes for CASSEGQGDNSPLHF.

This clonotype came up many times. The chain couples TRBV5-4 to TRBJ2-3, with D unresolved. Trimming took off 0 bases at V and 0 bases at J, with 8 bases between the two ends. Germline CDR1 SGHNT, CDR2 YYREEE (reference sequence). This CDR3 contains 15 residues. CDR3 DNA sequence: TGTGCCAGCAGCTTGGCGGTAGAAAGCACAGATACGCAGTATTTT. Translation gives CASSLAVESTDTQYF.

This clonotype was picked up many times. This chain links TRBV6-1 with TRBJ2-2, with D unclear. Trimming stripped 5 bases from V and 1 base from J, with 8 bases between. The CDR3 has 14 amino acids. Germline values: CDR1 MNHNS, CDR2 SASEGT. The CDR3 region has the DNA TGTGCCAGCAGTCAGGACGGGAACACCGGGGAGCTGTTTTTT. This gives the protein CASSQDGNTGELFF.

In this sample, this clonotype turned up many times. V gene TRBV5-1 combines with J gene TRBJ1-2, with D unclear. The germline CDR1 and CDR2 sequences are SGHRS and YFSETQ. This CDR3 spans 15 amino acids. V lost 5 bases and J lost 3, with 17 bases in between. The CDR3 DNA sequence: TGCGCCAGCAGTAGAGTCCGGGCCGGAGACTATGGCTACACCTTC. It translates to CASSRVRAGDYGYTF.

The chain employs TRBV7-2 and TRBJ1-2; possibly TRBD1 for D (6 bases). CDR1 SGHTA and CDR2 FQGNSA come from the germline V gene. Trimming pared 2 bases from V and 5 bases from J, leaving 9 bases between. This CDR3 is 13 amino acids long. CDR3 DNA: TGTGCCAGCAGCTTAAACAGGGCGTATGGCTACACCTTC. It encodes CASSLNRAYGYTF.

This clonotype was seen at least ten times. The chain joins TRBV5-5 to TRBJ1-2; D gene unclear. The CDR3 is 14 residues long. V lost 0 bases and J lost 6, with 12 bases in between. Germline V gives CDR1 SGHKS, CDR2 YYEKEE (reference sequence). The CDR3 reads CASSLVGLTHGYTF. As DNA, the CDR3 is TGTGCCAGCAGCTTGGTCGGGCTCACCCATGGCTACACCTTC.

As DNA, the CDR3 is TGTGCCAGTAGCGACAGACCGAACACTGAAGCTTTCTTT. It codes for CASSDRPNTEAFF. The chain recombines TRBV19 with TRBJ1-1; D possibly corresponds to TRBD1 (5 bases). This CDR3 contains 13 residues. The V end lost 6 bases, the J end lost 1 base, and 9 bases lay between the germline ends. Germline assignment: CDR1 LNHDA and CDR2 SQIVND (reference sequence).

This clonotype came up many times. V is TRBV6-6 and J is TRBJ1-6, with 10 nucleotides matching TRBD1. The trim removed 5 bases at V and 7 bases at J, leaving 11 bases unmatched. The CDR3 runs to 17 residues. CDR1 and CDR2 (germline): MNHNY, SVGAGI (reference sequence). CDR3 loop: CASSPPILGQGNSPLHF. The CDR3, as DNA: TGTGCCAGCAGTCCCCCCATCCTGGGACAGGGGAATTCACCCCTCCACTTT.

V and J are TRBV4-3 and TRBJ2-1, with TRBD1 matching over 7 bases. The CDR3 has 16 amino acids. CDR1 and CDR2 (germline): LGHNA, YSLEER. V lost 1 base and J lost 0; bases outside the gene matches: 3. CDR3 loop: CASSQGPGGSYNEQFF. CDR3 sequence (DNA): TGCGCCAGCAGCCAAGGGCCAGGGGGCTCCTACAATGAGCAGTTCTTC.

This clonotype has ten or more counts. V gene TRBV27 combines with J gene TRBJ2-5; no clear D. V shed 3 bases and J shed 5 bases, with 13 bases lying between them. The CDR3 is 14 amino acids. The germline gives CDR1 MNHEY, CDR2 SMNVEV (reference sequence). CDR3 in amino acids: CASSLVGRKETQYF. Written as DNA, the CDR3 is TGTGCCAGCAGTTTGGTTGGCCGGAAGGAGACCCAGTACTTC.

V is TRBV20-1 and J is TRBJ2-5; D is ambiguous. V shed 5 bases and J shed 0 bases, with 4 bases lying between them. This CDR3 is 11 amino acids long. CDR1 and CDR2 from the germline V gene are DFQATT and SNEGSKA (reference sequence). For the CDR3, the DNA is TGCAGTGCTTGGTACCAAGAGACCCAGTACTTC. Its translation is CSAWYQETQYF.

This chain connects TRBV7-8 to TRBJ2-3; 8 nucleotides align to TRBD2. The CDR3 totals 16 residues. Germline lookup yields CDR1 SGHVS and CDR2 FQNEAQ. Trimming at V came to 3 bases and at J to 2 bases, leaving 7 bases not matched to a gene. The CDR3 sequence is CASSLGGGPYTDTQYF. CDR3 coding DNA: TGTGCCAGCAGCTTGGGCGGGGGGCCGTACACAGATACGCAGTATTTT.

For this clonotype: Given a much more abundant clone one base away, this may be a read error. This rearrangement joins TRBV7-9 to TRBJ1-2; 9 nucleotides agree with TRBD1. CDR3 length: 14 amino acids. CDR1 SEHNR and CDR2 FQNEAQ come from the germline V gene (reference sequence). Trimming at V came to 6 bases and at J to 7 bases, leaving 9 bases not matched to a gene. The CDR3: CASSAPGQGCGYTF. In nucleotides, the CDR3 is TGTGCCAGCAGTGCCCCGGGACAGGGATGTGGCTACACCTTC. The full variable domain, with the rest looked up from reference TRBV7-9 and TRBJ1-2, is DTGVSQNPRHKITKRGQNVTFRCDPISEHNRLYWYRQTLGQGPEFLTYFQNEAQLEKSRLLSDRFSAERPKGSFSTLEIQRTEQGDSAMYLCASSAPGQGCGYTFGSGTRLTVV.

This chain links TRBV9 with TRBJ2-7, with 8 bases that match TRBD1. Germline values: CDR1 SGDLS, CDR2 YYNGEE. The CDR3 loop spans 15 amino acids. J was trimmed by 7 bases and V by 3 bases; bases with no gene match: 12. The CDR3 DNA reads TGTGCCAGCAGCGATGCCGGGACAGGCTTTGAAGAGCAGTACTTC. It specifies CASSDAGTGFEEQYF.

J is TRBJ2-3 and V is TRBV7-3; D is unclear. From germline, CDR1 is SGHTA and CDR2 FQGTGA. The CDR3 covers 14 residues. The V gene lost 3 bases and the J gene lost 0 bases, with 7 bases spanning the gap. The CDR3 reads CASSFGRSTDTQYF. The CDR3 bases are TGTGCCAGCAGCTTTGGACGGAGCACAGATACGCAGTATTTT.

This clonotype was seen once. Compared with germline, one end of the junction differs, possibly owing to a read error. This sequence joins TRBV5-6 and TRBJ1-6; TRBD1 aligns across 7 bases. There are 17 residues in the CDR3. The germline V gene has CDR1 SGHDT and CDR2 YYEEEE. The CDR3 sequence is CASSLGRGTAYNSPLHF. The CDR3 bases are TGTGCTAGCAGCCTGGGCAGGGGGACAGCCTATAATTCACCCCTCCACTTT.

V usage is TRBV9 and J usage is TRBJ1-2; the match to TRBD1 covers 11 bases. CDR1 SGDLS and CDR2 YYNGEE come from the germline V gene. The V and J ends lost 3 bases and 8 bases, in that order; junction bases with no gene match: 6. The CDR3 length is 14 residues. The CDR3 DNA is TGTGCCAGCAGCGCCGGACAGGGGGCTGGAGGCTACACCTTC. Amino acids: CASSAGQGAGGYTF.

The V and J genes are TRBV29-1 and TRBJ2-5, with 10 nucleotides matching TRBD1. J lost 5 bases, V lost 7 bases, and 16 bases had no gene match. The germline gives CDR1 SQVTM, CDR2 ANQGSEA. The CDR3 totals 16 residues. CDR3 DNA: TGCAGCGCCATGGACAGGGGGAACCCCAAACGGGAGACCCAGTACTTC. Protein product: CSAMDRGNPKRETQYF. Full variable domain (missing parts from reference TRBV29-1 and TRBJ2-5): SAVISQKPSRDICQRGTSLTIQCQVDSQVTMMFWYRQQPGQSLTLIATANQGSEATYESGFVIDKFPISRPNLTFSTLTVSNMSPEDSSIYLCSAMDRGNPKRETQYFGPGTRLLVL.

On this clonotype itself: The junction and the germline gene differ at one end; a read error may be behind it. This chain joins TRBV12-3 or TRBV12-4 and TRBJ1-5, with D possibly being TRBD1 (5 bases). The CDR3 extends over 12 amino acids. The CDR3 sequence is CAPEGLGQPQHF. Written as DNA, the CDR3 is TGTGCCCCCGAGGGGCTGGGTCAGCCCCAACATTTT.

CDR3 amino acids: CASSRRTSGAPYEQYF. The CDR3 DNA reads as TGTGCCAGCAGTCGTCGGACTAGCGGAGCCCCCTACGAGCAGTACTTC. V is TRBV7-9 and J is TRBJ2-7; TRBD2 matches 10 bases. The CDR3 length is 16 residues. CDR1 and CDR2 from the germline V gene are SEHNR and FQNEAQ (reference sequence). V trimming: 6 bases; J trimming: 2 bases; junction bases outside the gene matches: 10.

This clonotype was counted many times. The CDR3 DNA follows: TGTGCCAGCATCCTGAGGGTATACACCGGGGAGCTGTTTTTT. This sequence encodes CASILRVYTGELFF. The V and J genes are TRBV2 and TRBJ2-2; D perhaps matches TRBD2 (5 bases). Trimming took off 7 bases at V and 3 bases at J, with 12 bases between the two ends. CDR1 and CDR2 (germline): SNHLY, FYNNEI. The CDR3 runs 14 residues.

The V call is TRBV10-3, the J call TRBJ2-7; D ambiguous. With 0 bases removed from V and 0 bases from J, the gap between germline ends came to 6 bases. Per germline, CDR1 ENHRY and CDR2 SYGVKD. The CDR3 length is 14 residues. The CDR3 loop is CAISESASSYEQYF. The CDR3 region has the DNA TGTGCCATCAGTGAGTCCGCATCCTCCTACGAGCAGTACTTC.

The chain has TRBV9 and TRBJ1-1; 11 nucleotides line up with TRBD1. The germline gives CDR1 SGDLS, CDR2 YYNGEE. V lost 0 bases and J lost 4; bases outside the gene matches: 8. This CDR3 contains 17 residues. Here the CDR3 DNA reads TGTGCCAGCAGCGTAGCCGGGACAGGGGGGTACGGCACTGAAGCTTTCTTT. Protein product: CASSVAGTGGYGTEAFF.